This T cell receptor (beta chain) was obtained from a study of blood T cell repertoires in COVID-19. A Seattle source enrolled patients during active infection and followed them longitudinally. In the authors' methods: Estimation of nucleated cell counts was performed using reference gene primer amplification. Data came from immunoSEQ multiplex PCR; TCRdb stores just in-frame clones and leaves some out. The V and J calls and clone size were taken over from that table, and D and trimming were inferred from the DNA. Of roughly 230,000 clones listed, about nine tenths are singletons. Germline assignment: CDR1 MNHEY and CDR2 SVGAGI. The CDR3 is 15 residues long. Trimming left V 0 bases short and J 5 bases short, with 11 bases between.

V and J are TRBV6-5 and TRBJ1-5, with TRBD1 as a possible D gene (6 bases). The TCR was taken from a man under 40 with COVID-19, enrolled during active disease. The sample was peripheral blood. The CDR3 DNA reads as TGTGCCAGCAGTTACTCGTTGAAGGGGGATCAGCCCCAGCATTTT. Its protein product is CASSYSLKGDQPQHF.